The 24 T cell receptor beta chains in this list originate from one sample, sequenced in a study of identical twins. One entry per CDR3 protein, called by TCRdb with MiXCR from the 5' RACE reads. The sample shows approximately 500,000 distinct CDR3 sequences, roughly 15% of them seen only once. These data are also associated with another study on yellow fever vaccine responses in identical twins.

The specimen was CD4+ T cells sorted from blood. The origin of the receptors is a woman younger than 35 in good health.

V and J are TRBV29-1 and TRBJ2-1; 10 bases are shared with TRBD1. Per the germline V gene, CDR1 is SQVTM and CDR2 is ANQGSEA. J was trimmed by 9 bases and V by 7 bases; bases with no gene match: 6. This CDR3 is 12 amino acids long. This chain's CDR3 is CSGSGQGIEQFF. As DNA, the CDR3 is TGCAGCGGTTCGGGACAGGGGATTGAGCAGTTCTTC.

This clonotype was seen a few times. The chain recombines TRBV18 with TRBJ2-5, with 7 positions matching TRBD2. CDR1 is KGHSH and CDR2 is LQKENI in the germline V gene. The CDR3 runs to 16 residues. V lost 5 bases, J lost 1 base, and 10 bases stayed unmatched. The CDR3 DNA reads as TGTGCCAGCTCAACCCTCGGGGGAGGGCCCCAAGAGACCCAGTACTTC. It codes for CASSTLGGGPQETQYF.

The chain uses TRBV5-1 and TRBJ2-5; unclear D gene. The V gene lost 0 bases and the J gene lost 5 bases, with 14 bases spanning the gap. Germline V gene sequence: CDR1 SGHRS, CDR2 YFSETQ. The CDR3 loop spans 15 amino acids. CDR3 sequence reads: CASSLGPAQQETQYF. The CDR3, as DNA: TGCGCCAGCAGCTTGGGTCCAGCCCAGCAGGAGACCCAGTACTTC.

This chain uses TRBV28 with TRBJ2-1; 7 positions match TRBD1. This CDR3 is 17 amino acids long. Germline CDR1 reads MDHEN; CDR2 reads SYDVKM. Trimming removed 6 bases from V and 0 bases from J; junction bases left unmatched: 11. The CDR3, as DNA: TGTGCCAGCAGGGCCCCGACAGGGCCCGGCTCCTACAATGAGCAGTTCTTC. This codes for CASRAPTGPGSYNEQFF.

The gene calls are TRBV6-5 and TRBJ2-7, with 10 nucleotides matching TRBD1. The CDR3 sequence is 16 residues long. V trimming: 4 bases; J trimming: 7 bases; junction bases outside the gene matches: 13. CDR1 is MNHEY and CDR2 is SVGAGI in the germline V gene. CDR3 region: CASSFPSTGGAWEQYF. The DNA for the CDR3 is TGTGCCAGCAGTTTTCCCTCGACAGGGGGCGCCTGGGAGCAGTACTTC.

The chain recombines TRBV7-8 with TRBJ1-1; D might be TRBD1 (5 bases). Trimming stripped 5 bases from V and 7 bases from J, with 14 bases between. Looked up from germline, CDR1 is SGHVS and CDR2 is FQNEAQ. The CDR3 length is 13 residues. The chain's CDR3 is CASSHRGGGEAFF. In nucleotides, the CDR3 is TGTGCCAGCAGCCATCGGGGGGGGGGTGAAGCTTTCTTT.

The chain joins TRBV12-3 or TRBV12-4 to TRBJ2-7, with 9 bases that match TRBD1. The CDR3 is 13 residues long. The ends lost 5 bases at V and 5 bases at J; junction bases unmatched: 4. The CDR3 loop is CASSAGTGHEQYF. Written as DNA, the CDR3 is TGTGCCAGCAGTGCCGGGACAGGGCACGAGCAGTACTTC.

The chain joins TRBV23-1 to TRBJ1-6; D not resolved. TRBV23-1 is reported as an ORF; its role is uncertain. CDR3 length: 15 amino acids. Trimming cost V 2 bases and J 9 bases, with 14 bases left between them. CDR3 coding DNA: TGCGCCAGCAGTCAAGAGGGTTCCCCCGCTTCACCCCTCCACTTT. This sequence encodes CASSQEGSPASPLHF.

This chain links TRBV3-1 with TRBJ2-7; perhaps TRBD2 as D (6 bases). CDR1 is LGHDT and CDR2 is YNNKEL in the germline V gene (reference sequence). Trimming cost V 1 base and J 2 bases, with 12 bases left between them. This CDR3 contains 15 residues. CDR3 loop: CASSQAGGATYEQYF. The CDR3 coding sequence is TGTGCCAGCAGCCAAGCGGGCGGGGCCACCTACGAGCAGTACTTC.

The chain couples TRBV20-1 to TRBJ1-1; D call uncertain. V lost 3 bases to trimming and J lost 5 bases, with 16 bases between them. The germline V gene encodes CDR1 DFQATT and CDR2 SNEGSKA (reference sequence). This CDR3 is built from 14 residues. In nucleotides, the CDR3 is TGCAGTGCTAGGCGGGGAGGGTTTGAGACTGAAGCTTTCTTT. It yields the protein CSARRGGFETEAFF.

The rearrangement links TRBV7-2 to TRBJ2-7; TRBD1 matches 11 bases. CDR3 length: 15 residues. V was pared by 3 bases and J by 0 bases, with 1 base of the junction left unmatched. The V gene's germline CDR1 is SGHTA and CDR2 FQGNSA. The CDR3 spells CASSLGQGVSYEQYV. The CDR3, as DNA: TGTGCCAGCAGCTTGGGACAGGGGGTCTCCTACGAGCAGTACGTC.

The chain links TRBV4-1 to TRBJ2-5; TRBD2 matches 7 bases. The CDR3 loop spans 14 amino acids. From germline, CDR1 is MGHRA and CDR2 YSYEKL. Trimming at V came to 6 bases and at J to 1 base, leaving 5 bases not matched to a gene. The CDR3 sequence: CASSPGLSQETQYF. As DNA, the CDR3 is TGCGCCAGCAGTCCGGGACTATCCCAAGAGACCCAGTACTTC.

V and J are TRBV6-5 and TRBJ2-3; 9 nucleotides align to TRBD2. V lost 3 bases, J lost 4 bases, and 5 bases stayed unmatched. Looked up from germline, CDR1 is MNHEY and CDR2 is SVGAGI. The CDR3 has 15 residues. CDR3 coding DNA: TGTGCCAGCAGTTATATTAGCGGGAGTCCAGATACGCAGTATTTT. This codes for CASSYISGSPDTQYF.

This clonotype appeared a few times. The genes are TRBV14 and TRBJ2-5; 13 nucleotides match TRBD2. The CDR3 contains 18 residues. The ends lost 3 bases at V and 5 bases at J; junction bases unmatched: 12. The germline gives CDR1 SGHDN, CDR2 FVKESK. CDR3 in DNA: TGTGCCAGCAGCCACCCGGGACTAGCGGGGCGAGGAAGGGAGACCCAGTACTTC. This sequence encodes CASSHPGLAGRGRETQYF.

This clonotype was seen more than once but under ten times. J is TRBJ2-5 and V is TRBV28; 11 bases agree with TRBD2. V dropped 2 bases and J dropped 2; count of bases not matched to a gene: 7. Germline V lookup: CDR1 MDHEN, CDR2 SYDVKM. This CDR3 has 17 amino acids. CDR3 DNA sequence: TGTGCCAGCAGTTTAGCGCTAGCGGGGGGAATACAAGAGACCCAGTACTTC. Its protein is CASSLALAGGIQETQYF.

This clonotype has a handful of counts. The chain joins TRBV5-1 to TRBJ1-1; D remains ambiguous. Trimming pared 3 bases from V and 1 base from J, leaving 10 bases between. The germline CDR1 and CDR2 sequences are SGHRS and YFSETQ. The CDR3 has 14 amino acids. CDR3 in amino acids: CASSSGSKNTEAFF. The CDR3 DNA follows: TGCGCCAGCAGCTCGGGCTCCAAGAACACTGAAGCTTTCTTT. Drawing the rest from reference TRBV5-1 and TRBJ1-1, the complete variable domain is KAGVTQTPRYLIKTRGQQVTLSCSPISGHRSVSWYQQTPGQGLQFLFEYFSETQRNKGNFPGRFSGRQFSNSRSEMNVSTLELGDSALYLCASSSGSKNTEAFFGQGTRLTVV.

This clonotype has a count of ten or more. This chain connects TRBV5-1 to TRBJ2-7; 10 bases line up with TRBD2. V shed 6 bases, J shed 2 bases, and the junction held 2 bases outside the gene matches. CDR1 and CDR2 from the germline V gene are SGHRS and YFSETQ. The CDR3 consists of 13 residues. CDR3 sequence (DNA): TGCGCCAGCAAACTAGCGGGGACCTACGAGCAGTACTTC. Encoded protein: CASKLAGTYEQYF.

This clonotype turned up a few times. The V call is TRBV3-1, the J call TRBJ2-1, with D perhaps matching TRBD1 (6 bases). Trimming shortened V by 0 bases and J by 4 bases, and 16 bases separated the two germline ends. Germline-derived CDR1 and CDR2 are LGHDT and YNNKEL (reference sequence). CDR3 length: 17 residues. CDR3 residues: CASSQDLGGSGYNEQFF. DNA for the CDR3: TGTGCCAGCAGCCAAGACCTAGGGGGTAGTGGGTACAATGAGCAGTTCTTC.

This clonotype was counted a few times. The chain combines TRBV2 with TRBJ2-2; 9 nucleotides agree with TRBD2. This CDR3 has 17 residues. CDR1 SNHLY and CDR2 FYNNEI come from the germline V gene. V shed 2 bases and J 4 bases; nucleotides not matched to a gene: 8. For the CDR3, the DNA is TGTGCCAGCAGTGAATATGGTAGCGGGAGTCCCACCGGGGAGCTGTTTTTT. Translation gives CASSEYGSGSPTGELFF.

The sample holds a few counts of this clonotype. The rearrangement links TRBV9 to TRBJ2-1; 9 bases map to TRBD2. V shed 3 bases and J 7 bases; nucleotides not matched to a gene: 11. Germline V CDR1 and CDR2: SGDLS, YYNGEE. The CDR3 has 16 amino acids. CDR3 region: CASSALAGVRGNEQFF. The CDR3 DNA follows: TGTGCCAGCAGCGCGTTAGCGGGAGTGCGGGGGAATGAGCAGTTCTTC.

This clonotype turned up a few times. The rearrangement uses TRBV29-1 and TRBJ2-2; 8 bases match TRBD1. The germline V gene has CDR1 SQVTM and CDR2 ANQGSEA. The V segment lost 7 bases and the J segment 4 bases; nucleotides outside the gene matches: 2. The CDR3 is made up of 12 amino acids. The CDR3 bases are TGCAGCGCAGACAGGGGCACCGGGGAGCTGTTTTTT. Its translation: CSADRGTGELFF.

The genes are TRBV24-1 and TRBJ2-5; 7 bases are shared with TRBD2. The CDR3 extends over 14 amino acids. Germline V CDR1 and CDR2: KGHDR, SFDVKD. With V trimmed by 9 bases and J by 0 bases, 6 bases remained unmatched. This CDR3 is CATAGAAYQETQYF. CDR3 sequence (DNA): TGTGCCACCGCGGGAGCAGCGTACCAAGAGACCCAGTACTTC.

This clonotype was detected only a few times. The chain joins TRBV5-1 to TRBJ2-3; unclear D gene. V lost 5 bases, J lost 2 bases, and 9 bases lay in between. Germline CDR1 SGHRS, CDR2 YFSETQ. The CDR3 runs to 13 residues. The CDR3 DNA sequence: TGCGCCAGCAGGGCGCCCCTCACAGATACGCAGTATTTT. Amino acid sequence: CASRAPLTDTQYF.

This clonotype was observed many times. The chain links TRBV3-1 to TRBJ1-6; TRBD1 matches 10 bases. Germline V gives CDR1 LGHDT, CDR2 YNNKEL (reference sequence). CDR3 length: 14 residues. The J segment lost 9 bases and the V segment lost 5 bases, leaving 4 bases of the junction unmatched. The CDR3 coding sequence is TGTGCCAGCAGCTGGACAGGGGGTAGTTCACCCCTCCACTTT. This codes for CASSWTGGSSPLHF.